What follows are 14 T cell receptor beta chains derived from one specimen sequenced in a study of monozygotic twins with inflammatory bowel disease. Reanalyzing the 5' RACE reads, TCRdb keeps one entry per CDR3 protein, without DNA. This table holds 150,000 to 200,000 distinct CDR3 sequences. The sequencing input was blood. Receptors originate from a human donor with ulcerative colitis or Crohn's disease, or a healthy co-twin of an affected twin (not recorded which).

The chain employs TRBV6-2 or TRBV6-3 and TRBJ2-7; TCRdb selects TRBD1, and the lack of DNA leaves this call unchecked. From germline, CDR1 is MNHEY and CDR2 SVGEGT. This CDR3 has 13 amino acids. CDR3 protein: CASSRGQGGEQYF.

CDR3 sequence reads: CSARVRASGRGNIQYF. J is TRBJ2-4 and V is TRBV20-1; TCRdb returns TRBD2, unconfirmable since there is no DNA. The CDR3 totals 16 residues. The germline gives CDR1 DFQATT, CDR2 SNEGSKA (reference sequence).

V and J are TRBV29-1 and TRBJ1-2. CDR1 is SQVTM and CDR2 is ANQGSEA in the germline V gene. CDR3 length equals 13 residues. This CDR3 reads CSVARQLTYGYTF.

This chain links TRBV7-9 with TRBJ2-1; without DNA, the TCRdb call of TRBD1 cannot be checked. Germline V gene lookup returns CDR1 SEHNR and CDR2 FQNEAQ (reference sequence). The length of the CDR3 is 14 residues. CDR3 residues: CASTGREGYSEQFF.

V and J are TRBV20-1 and TRBJ2-4; the TCRdb call, TRBD2, lacks DNA for checking. The CDR3 sequence is 15 residues long. Germline V CDR1 and CDR2: DFQATT, SNEGSKA (reference sequence). The CDR3 region is CSPRGTSGDGNMQYF.

This chain uses TRBV10-3 with TRBJ1-2. The CDR3 loop spans 13 amino acids. CDR1 and CDR2 from the germline V gene are ENHRY and SYGVKD. The chain's CDR3 is CAHTDGSNYGYTF.

The chain recombines TRBV6-2 or TRBV6-3 with TRBJ2-5. The CDR3 loop spans 13 amino acids. Germline V gene sequence: CDR1 MNHEY, CDR2 SVGEGT. CDR3 region: CASSYSLRETQYF.

The chain has TRBV20-1 and TRBJ1-5; TCRdb's D gene call, TRBD1, goes unchecked for lack of DNA. CDR1 and CDR2 (germline): DFQATT, SNEGSKA (reference sequence). There are 17 residues in the CDR3. The CDR3: CSARSPTGVISNQPQHF.

This chain uses TRBV5-8 with TRBJ1-2; the D call from TCRdb, TRBD1, cannot be confirmed without DNA. This CDR3 comprises 13 residues. CDR1 SGHTS and CDR2 YDEGEE come from the germline V gene. CDR3 loop: CASSLQGPGRYTF.

The rearrangement joins TRBV12-3 or TRBV12-4 to TRBJ2-1; there is no DNA to check the TCRdb D call of TRBD2. The CDR3 covers 15 residues. The CDR3 reads CASSFLLAGGNEQFF.

The V gene is TRBV12-3 or TRBV12-4, the J gene TRBJ2-4; the TRBD2 assignment by TCRdb is unverifiable without DNA. There are 13 residues in the CDR3. The CDR3 sequence: CASSTRDAVIQYF.

The rearrangement uses TRBV6-5 and TRBJ1-1; as DNA is missing, the TRBD1 call by TCRdb cannot be tested. There are 15 residues in the CDR3. CDR1 and CDR2 from the germline V gene are MNHEY and SVGAGI. Here the CDR3 reads CASSFSGQGSTEAFF.

The V gene is TRBV12-3 or TRBV12-4, the J gene TRBJ2-3. The CDR3 consists of 14 residues. CDR3: CASSLRLVTDTQYF.

This chain's CDR3 is CASSLDIWVGGSSYEQYF. J is TRBJ2-7 and V is TRBV11-2; the D call of TRBD1 rests on TCRdb alone, since no DNA is present to check it. Germline assignment: CDR1 SGHAT and CDR2 FQNNGV. The CDR3 length is 18 residues.